What follows describes a single T cell receptor beta chain. This receptor's antigen is unknown. No much larger clonotype is one base removed from it; base qualities were not supplied. From the germline V gene (reference sequence), CDR1 is MNHNY and CDR2 is SVGAGI. From its cysteine to its phenylalanine, the CDR3 spans 15 amino acids. The only DNA kept is the CDR3, 45 bases in frame from the first base. Deletion took 5 bases off V and 5 bases off J, with a span of 18 bases between the germline ends. The sample belongs to a study of blood T cell repertoires in COVID-19 (dated by TCRdb to 2020 to 2022). Concerning the study at large: The collaborator samples originated in the United States, Italy and Spain and spanned the acute and convalescent phases of COVID-19. Where HLA class I and class II types were available, the types were taken from metadata supplied by the sample provider, not from assay-based typing. A de-identified subject ID, COVID-19 status, age in years and sex were almost always included in the sample metadata. The prospective study material was composed of cDNA or gDNA derived from T cells, B-cell-depleted T cells, or PBMCs. The dataset comprised deeply sampled blood TCRbeta repertoires from subjects exposed to, actively infected with, or recovered from COVID-19. The repertoires were released in a freely available public database intended as a resource for research on the immune response to SARS-CoV-2. The samples were drawn from two sources: the first 160 participants of the ongoing ImmuneRACE study, and 1,000 to 1,500 subjects contributed by 6 global collaborators. Study-level results and caveats: The amount of clinical and demographic metadata varied by source and participant and was provided uncurated.

Whole blood was collected in K2EDTA tubes by collaborating institutions according to the institutions' own protocols. Collaborator samples were shipped for TCRbeta analysis as frozen whole blood, isolated PBMCs, or DNA extracted from either sample type. The immunoSEQ Assay, a bias-controlled multiplex PCR, was used to amplify TCRbeta CDR3 regions from genomic DNA. The source study handled its data this way. Nucleated cell counts per sample were estimated from amplification of reference gene primers within the assay. Sequence reads were collapsed and filtered to measure the absolute abundance of every unique TCRbeta CDR3 rearrangement. Productive Simpson clonality was computed per sample as the square root of Simpson's diversity index over productive rearrangements. TCRdb obtained this table from immuneACCESS and retained in-frame rearrangements with V and J assigned. These tables miss some clones; where compared with another copy, unresolved V genes account for less than half of the shortfall, and the remainder is unexplained. The V and J calls and clone size come from that table; D and trimming were worked out from the DNA. The sample table holds about 93,000 clones, of which approximately 89% were seen once. The ten largest clones add up to 2% to 3% of the sample.

This TCR derives from a man over 45 with acute or convalescent COVID-19. The rearranged chain carries TRBV6-6 and TRBJ2-5; a weak D assignment points to TRBD2 (7 bases agree). The sequencing sample was made of peripheral blood. The DNA is TGTGCCAGCAGTCTCAGACCCGGGGGGCAGGAGACCCAGTACTTC. Its translation reads: CASSLRPGGQETQYF.